These T cell receptor beta chains were read from a single sample in a study of identical twins. MiXCR, applied by TCRdb to the 5' RACE reads, yields one record per CDR3 protein. Of around 240,000 distinct CDR3 sequences in the sample, 8% to 11% were seen once. Specimen: memory T cells sorted from blood. Every receptor here comes from a man aged 50 to 60 in good health. Both conserved end residues are trimmed from each CDR3. Each record gives: CDR3 length, clone size, J gene, V gene, CDR3 protein. Where a row states a size, it is once, few, many or the class of an expanded clone; other rows omit it.

12,NA,TRBJ2-3,TRBV7-2,ASSSGLSTDTQY
11,many,TRBJ1-5,TRBV5-1,ASSLRVGQPQH
13,many,TRBJ1-4,TRBV5-1,ASSIGGDLHEKLF
15,NA,TRBJ2-3,TRBV7-3,ASSLGLAGGHTDTQY
12,many,TRBJ2-7,TRBV19,ASSDDRSTYEQY
15,few,TRBJ2-2,TRBV18,ASSPVAPLLNTGELF
14,NA,TRBJ1-2,TRBV4-3,ASSQDRGGLNYGYT
13,NA,TRBJ2-1,TRBV12-3/TRBV12-4,ASILGGRSGSEQF
11,NA,TRBJ1-2,TRBV3-1,ASSSYGRGGYT
13,many,TRBJ2-1,TRBV5-5,ASSFGQGSYNEQF
14,many,TRBJ2-5,TRBV7-6,ASSLGPNRGQETQY
16,NA,TRBJ2-7,TRBV11-2,ASSLRLAGGPGSYEQY
13,few,TRBJ1-1,TRBV6-5,ASSYSGTWGAEAF
12,few,TRBJ2-5,TRBV10-3,AISEWTHQETQY
12,NA,TRBJ2-1,TRBV20-1,SASKGTGINEQF
12,few,TRBJ2-7,TRBV12-3/TRBV12-4,ASSPQGAPYEQY
11,few,TRBJ2-7,TRBV6-2/TRBV6-3,ASRRDGVSEQY
11,many,TRBJ2-2,TRBV5-1,ASSLEGPGELF
13,many,TRBJ2-5,TRBV20-1,SARDEGRTGETQY
13,many,TRBJ2-1,TRBV4-1,ASRRLGSPDNEQF
16,NA,TRBJ2-1,TRBV5-1,ASSLGQLTWSSYNEQF
13,few,TRBJ1-6,TRBV28,ASSFDGTGGSPLH
14,few,TRBJ1-1,TRBV28,ASTLGSGGMNTEAF
13,many,TRBJ2-3,TRBV4-2,ASSQESSSTDTQY
13,many,TRBJ1-4,TRBV27,ASSPRGVRGEKLF
12,many,TRBJ2-3,TRBV7-9,ASSPGQGADTQY
12,NA,TRBJ2-1,TRBV11-2,ASSREAKGNEQF
13,NA,TRBJ2-1,TRBV20-1,SARVWRGGDNEQF
15,many,TRBJ2-3,TRBV7-9,ASSPGTSGPSRNTQY
12,few,TRBJ2-2,TRBV7-6,ASSGGRATGELF
11,few,TRBJ2-2,TRBV9,ASSVVDTGELF
11,few,TRBJ2-7,TRBV6-1,ASSVSGGYEQY
15,many,TRBJ2-1,TRBV28,ASRPRGGYNSYNEQF